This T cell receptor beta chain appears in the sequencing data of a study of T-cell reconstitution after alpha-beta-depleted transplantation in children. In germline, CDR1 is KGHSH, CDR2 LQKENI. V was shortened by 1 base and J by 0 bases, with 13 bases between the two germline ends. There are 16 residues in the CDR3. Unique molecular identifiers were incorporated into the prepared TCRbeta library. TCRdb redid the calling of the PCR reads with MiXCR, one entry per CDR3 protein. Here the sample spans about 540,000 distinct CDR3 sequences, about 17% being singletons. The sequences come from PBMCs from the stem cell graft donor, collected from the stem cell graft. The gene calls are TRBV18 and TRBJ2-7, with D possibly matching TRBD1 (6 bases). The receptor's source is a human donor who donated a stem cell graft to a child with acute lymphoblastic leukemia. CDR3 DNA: TGTGCCAGCTCACCACTCAGGGGCCGTAACTCCTACGAGCAGTACTTC. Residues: CASSPLRGRNSYEQYF.